This note documents a single TCR beta chain sequence. The antigen is undetermined. Indicated time point: week 23, last vaccination. With topical imiquimod, each dose of the vaccine consisted of 300 ug of mutant IDH1 20-mer peptide. These data come from a study of a mutant IDH1 vaccine in newly diagnosed glioma. Study-level background: Pretreatment consisted of radiotherapy, temozolomide, or both, with most receiving both.

Germline CDR1 and CDR2: MNHNY and SVGAGI (reference sequence). There are 16 residues in the CDR3. Trimming took off 0 bases at V and 3 bases at J, with 15 bases between the two ends. Only in-frame clones appear in the TCRdb table, and some are missing; sequencing was by immunoSEQ multiplex PCR. The table shows about 82,000 clones, with almost 85% occurring only once. Source: PBMCs, taken from a glioma patient whose treatment included an IDH1 peptide vaccine. The chain uses TRBV6-6 and TRBJ2-7; D ambiguous. The clonotype comes from a man aged 25-45 years with glioma. Some clones in this sample may be carry-over from other donors' samples. CDR3 bases: TGTGCCAGCAGTTACTCGGAGCGCATAAATCGCTACGAGCAGTACTTC. It yields the protein CASSYSERINRYEQYF.